The rows below give T cell receptor beta chains drawn from one sample of a study of identical twins. From the 5' RACE reads, TCRdb called clonotypes with MiXCR, one entry per CDR3 protein. This table holds 640,000 or so distinct CDR3 sequences, 6.1% found once. Sequenced input: naive T cells sorted from blood. These receptors originate from a man younger than 35 in good health. The CDR3 runs from the conserved cysteine through the conserved F or W. D genes are given only for firm matches. Clone size, where shown, is once, few, many, or a class for clones that have expanded.

-,TRBJ2-1,few,TRBV19,CASTKGYNEQFF,TGTGCCAGTACCAAGGGATACAATGAGCAGTTCTTC
-,TRBJ2-1,few,TRBV4-2,CASSPGGGNNEQFF,TGTGCCAGCAGTCCCGGTGGGGGAAACAATGAGCAGTTCTTC
-,TRBJ2-2,-,TRBV5-1,CASSPDLNTGELFF,TGCGCCAGCAGCCCCGACTTGAACACCGGGGAGCTGTTTTTT
-,TRBJ1-5,-,TRBV20-1,CSVGMNNQPQHF,TGCAGTGTGGGTATGAACAATCAGCCCCAGCATTTT
TRBD1,TRBJ2-7,few,TRBV7-3,CASSLDRVNEQYF,TGTGCCAGCAGCTTAGACAGGGTCAACGAGCAGTACTTC
-,TRBJ2-1,many,TRBV24-1,CATSEWRGGYNEQFF,TGTGCCACCAGTGAATGGAGGGGGGGATACAATGAGCAGTTCTTC
-,TRBJ1-1,many,TRBV5-1,CASSMVGRLGEAFF,TGCGCCAGCAGCATGGTTGGGCGGTTAGGAGAAGCTTTCTTT
TRBD2,TRBJ2-1,once,TRBV30,CAWSVGLAGGEQFF,TGTGCCTGGAGTGTAGGACTAGCGGGAGGAGAGCAGTTCTTC
-,TRBJ2-1,-,TRBV12-3/TRBV12-4,CASTSGGVLGNEQFF,TGTGCCAGCACCAGTGGGGGTGTTTTGGGCAATGAGCAGTTCTTC
-,TRBJ1-1,-,TRBV6-4,CASRYDLNTEAFF,TGTGCCAGCAGATATGATTTGAACACTGAAGCTTTCTTT
-,TRBJ2-5,few,TRBV7-3,CASSLNHGQETQYF,TGTGCCAGCAGCTTGAACCACGGGCAAGAGACCCAGTACTTC
TRBD2,TRBJ2-3,many,TRBV20-1,CSATKTGTSGTDTQYF,TGCAGTGCTACCAAGACCGGGACTAGCGGCACAGATACGCAGTATTTT
-,TRBJ2-7,many,TRBV12-3/TRBV12-4,CASSLPGGPYEQYF,TGTGCCAGCAGTTTGCCTGGGGGGCCGTACGAGCAGTACTTC
-,TRBJ2-5,many,TRBV11-2,CASSHTGRETQYF,TGTGCCAGCAGCCATACAGGGCGGGAGACCCAGTACTTC
-,TRBJ2-7,many,TRBV7-9,CASSRGGTQDEQYF,TGTGCCAGCAGCCGAGGCGGGACACAGGACGAGCAGTACTTC
TRBD2,TRBJ2-4,many,TRBV12-3/TRBV12-4,CASRLAGDMDIQYF,TGTGCCAGCAGACTAGCGGGAGACATGGACATTCAGTACTTC
TRBD1,TRBJ1-4,many,TRBV4-1,CASSHEGQGKLFF,TGCGCCAGCAGCCACGAGGGACAGGGAAAACTGTTTTTT
-,TRBJ2-2,many,TRBV5-1,CASSPPRSPGELFF,TGCGCCAGCAGCCCGCCCCGTTCGCCAGGGGAGCTGTTTTTT
-,TRBJ2-3,-,TRBV7-8,CASSLGIRGGTDTQYF,TGTGCCAGCAGCTTAGGGATCCGAGGGGGCACAGATACGCAGTATTTT
TRBD2,TRBJ2-7,many,TRBV28,CASRPRLAGPYEQYF,TGTGCCAGCAGGCCCCGACTAGCGGGACCCTACGAGCAGTACTTC
-,TRBJ1-4,-,TRBV9,CASSGGGINEKLFF,TGTGCCAGCAGCGGGGGAGGGATTAATGAAAAACTGTTTTTT
TRBD2,TRBJ2-7,-,TRBV5-6,CASSFLARDYSYEQYF,TGTGCCAGCAGCTTCTTGGCCCGGGACTATTCCTACGAGCAGTACTTC
TRBD1,TRBJ1-1,few,TRBV27,CASSWTRTGFNTEAFF,TGTGCCAGCAGTTGGACGCGGACAGGGTTTAACACTGAAGCTTTCTTT
-,TRBJ2-1,-,TRBV18,CASSPLPGAPTTDEQFF,TGTGCCAGCTCACCTCTCCCGGGGGCGCCTACCACGGATGAGCAGTTCTTC
-,TRBJ2-2,-,TRBV20-1,CSARKGGRVTTGELFF,TGCAGTGCTAGAAAGGGGGGGCGCGTGACCACCGGGGAGCTGTTTTTT
TRBD1,TRBJ1-5,many,TRBV7-2,CASSLGTAHSNQPQHF,TGTGCCAGCAGCTTGGGGACAGCCCATAGCAATCAGCCCCAGCATTTT
-,TRBJ2-6,-,TRBV5-1,CASSFEGTGANVLTF,TGCGCCAGCAGCTTTGAGGGAACTGGGGCCAACGTCCTGACTTTC
TRBD2,TRBJ2-5,-,TRBV6-1,CASSPKLAGGPQETQYF,TGTGCCAGCAGCCCCAAACTAGCGGGAGGTCCTCAAGAGACCCAGTACTTC
-,TRBJ2-5,few,TRBV15,CATSRVGVLQETQYF,TGTGCCACCAGCAGAGTCGGCGTCCTTCAGGAGACCCAGTACTTC
TRBD2,TRBJ2-1,many,TRBV5-6,CASSLAGGGHNEQFF,TGTGCCAGCAGTCTAGCGGGAGGAGGACACAATGAGCAGTTCTTC
-,TRBJ2-4,many,TRBV12-3/TRBV12-4,CASSLTENLKNIQYF,TGTGCCAGCAGTTTAACGGAGAACTTAAAAAACATTCAGTACTTC
-,TRBJ2-5,few,TRBV19,CASRPNRRQETQYF,TGTGCCAGTAGGCCGAACAGGCGACAAGAGACCCAGTACTTC
-,TRBJ2-7,-,TRBV28,CASSLYTFSGGGGYEQYF,TGTGCCAGCAGTTTATACACGTTCTCCGGTGGAGGGGGCTACGAGCAGTACTTC
-,TRBJ2-2,many,TRBV12-3/TRBV12-4,CASSLVPGELFF,TGTGCCAGCAGTCTAGTGCCCGGGGAGCTGTTTTTT
-,TRBJ2-3,-,TRBV7-8,CASARDTQSF,TGTGCCAGCGCTCGGGATACGCAGTCTTTT
-,TRBJ1-1,many,TRBV29-1,CSVETRAQARAFF,TGCAGCGTTGAAACCCGGGCCCAAGCTAGAGCTTTCTTT
-,TRBJ2-3,many,TRBV29-1,CSVDPEGTDTQYF,TGCAGCGTTGACCCCGAGGGTACAGATACGCAGTATTTT
-,TRBJ2-5,few,TRBV7-9,CASSSDRQTYQETQYF,TGTGCCAGCAGCTCCGACCGACAGACCTACCAAGAGACCCAGTACTTC
-,TRBJ2-3,few,TRBV7-2,CASGGPTDTQYF,TGTGCCAGCGGCGGCCCCACAGATACGCAGTATTTT
-,TRBJ2-3,-,TRBV7-2,CASSLAGRKHETTQYF,TGTGCCAGCAGCTTAGCGGGACGAAAACATGAAACTACGCAGTATTTT
-,TRBJ2-1,many,TRBV6-2/TRBV6-3,CASTGILIRSEQFF,TGTGCCAGTACCGGGATCCTCATCCGGAGTGAGCAGTTCTTC
TRBD1,TRBJ1-1,few,TRBV12-3/TRBV12-4,CASSWGTGSGAEAFF,TGTGCCAGCAGTTGGGGGACAGGGTCAGGGGCTGAAGCTTTCTTT
-,TRBJ2-5,many,TRBV12-3/TRBV12-4,CASSSGAGETQYF,TGTGCCAGCAGTTCGGGGGCAGGAGAGACCCAGTACTTC
TRBD1,TRBJ2-5,once,TRBV6-5,CASSSPRDSKETQYF,TGTGCCAGCAGTTCGCCCCGGGACAGCAAAGAGACCCAGTACTTC
TRBD2,TRBJ2-4,-,TRBV3-1,CASSQRGGRAGKNIPYF,TGTGCCAGCAGCCAAAGGGGCGGGAGGGCAGGTAAAAACATTCCGTACTTC
-,TRBJ1-1,-,TRBV18,CASSPLWGNTEAFF,TGTGCCAGCTCACCACTATGGGGCAACACTGAAGCTTTCTTT
TRBD1,TRBJ2-5,few,TRBV10-3,CAIRTGLEETQYF,TGTGCCATCAGGACAGGGTTGGAGGAGACCCAGTACTTC
-,TRBJ2-1,few,TRBV11-2,CASIRGNEQFF,TGTGCCAGCATTCGAGGGAATGAGCAGTTCTTC
-,TRBJ2-2,many,TRBV12-3/TRBV12-4,CASSPPGVYTGELFF,TGTGCCAGCAGCCCACCGGGAGTATACACCGGGGAGCTGTTTTTT